Presented here are 19 T cell receptor beta chains from one specimen sequenced in a study of OX40 agonist ivuxolimab in advanced cancers. Generated by immunoSEQ multiplex PCR, the TCRdb table keeps only in-frame clones and is missing some. The sample gives tens of thousands of clones, 80% to 90% of which show up once; approximately 10% is in the top ten. The sample here was CD4+ or CD8+ T cells sorted from blood, taken in a trial of the OX40 agonist ivuxolimab. The receptor source for this set is an adult with an advanced solid tumor such as melanoma, head and neck, liver or kidney cancer.

This clone was seen a handful of times. The rearrangement links TRBV6-1 to TRBJ1-6; D gene ambiguous. The CDR3 is 15 residues long. Looked up from germline, CDR1 is MNHNS and CDR2 is SASEGT. Trimming pared 4 bases from V and 0 bases from J, leaving 7 bases between. As DNA, the CDR3 is TGTGCCAGCAGTGTCATTGCCTCCTATAATTCACCCCTCCACTTT. This translates into CASSVIASYNSPLHF.

This clone has only one observation. The genes are TRBV6-6 and TRBJ1-3; D unresolved. Trimming left V 6 bases short and J 0 bases short, with 12 bases between. Germline CDR1 MNHNY, CDR2 SVGAGI (reference sequence). The CDR3 is made up of 15 amino acids. Here the CDR3 reads CASSRPGDSGNTIYF. DNA of the CDR3: TGTGCCAGCAGCCGCCCGGGCGACTCTGGAAACACCATATATTTT.

This chain uses TRBV4-1 with TRBJ2-5; D is uncertain. Trimming cost V 0 bases and J 1 base, with 12 bases left between them. Germline V gene lookup returns CDR1 MGHRA and CDR2 YSYEKL. The CDR3 runs to 16 residues. The CDR3 DNA reads as TGCGCCAGCAGCCAAGATCCGAAAGGGCGCCAAGAGACCCAGTACTTC. This translates into CASSQDPKGRQETQYF.

The CDR3 nucleotides read TGTGCCAGCAGTGATGGGAACACTCCCCTCCACTTT. Translating gives CASSDGNTPLHF. The chain couples TRBV6-4 to TRBJ1-6; D uncertain. Germline V gene sequence: CDR1 MRHNA, CDR2 SNTAGT. V was shortened by 3 bases and J by 13 bases, with 10 bases between the two germline ends. CDR3 length: 12 amino acids.

The chain links TRBV7-9 to TRBJ1-4; D ambiguous. The CDR3 covers 15 residues. Germline CDR1 SEHNR, CDR2 FQNEAQ (reference sequence). V lost 6 bases and J 0 bases, leaving 11 bases between the germline ends. This CDR3 is CASRPRSTTNEKLFF. The DNA of the CDR3 is TGTGCCAGCAGACCTAGGAGTACAACTAATGAAAAACTGTTTTTT. The variable domain in full, with the rest retrieved from reference TRBV7-9 and TRBJ1-4, is DTGVSQNPRHKITKRGQNVTFRCDPISEHNRLYWYRQTLGQGPEFLTYFQNEAQLEKSRLLSDRFSAERPKGSFSTLEIQRTEQGDSAMYLCASRPRSTTNEKLFFGSGTQLSVL.

This clone was detected once. The chain carries TRBV7-9 and TRBJ1-4; D may be TRBD1 (6 bases). The CDR3 extends over 15 amino acids. Germline CDR1 is SEHNR and CDR2 is FQNEAQ (reference sequence). V lost 4 bases and J lost 8, with 17 bases in between. Here the CDR3 DNA reads TGTGCCAGCAGCTCCGGGGCAGGGGTGGAGGAAAAACTGTTTTTT. Its protein product is CASSSGAGVEEKLFF.

This chain joins TRBV2 and TRBJ2-3; D gene uncertain. V was shortened by 6 bases and J by 0 bases, with 13 bases between the two germline ends. Germline-derived CDR1 and CDR2 are SNHLY and FYNNEI. This CDR3 contains 15 residues. The CDR3 region has the DNA TGTGCCAGCAGCTACAGCGCGAGTAGCACAGATACGCAGTATTTT. This encodes CASSYSASSTDTQYF.

There are a few counts of this clone. Written as DNA, the CDR3 is TGCGCCAGCAGCAGGGACCGGAACTTAGAGCAGTTCTTC. As protein: CASSRDRNLEQFF. The rearrangement uses TRBV10-2 and TRBJ2-1; tentatively, D is TRBD1 or TRBD2 (5 bases each). CDR3 length equals 13 residues. V was clipped by 6 bases and J by 10 bases, with 16 bases between them. Germline V lookup: CDR1 WSHSY, CDR2 SAAADI.

V usage is TRBV25-1 and J usage is TRBJ1-2; D unclear. Germline V CDR1 and CDR2: MGHDK, SYGVNS. There are 13 residues in the CDR3. The germline V and J ends were trimmed by 8 bases and 3 bases, with 13 bases remaining between them. CDR3 sequence: CASSRASYYGYTF. In nucleotides, the CDR3 is TGTGCCAGCTCGCGGGCGTCATACTATGGCTACACCTTC.

This sequence joins TRBV28 and TRBJ2-7; 11 bases fit TRBD2. This CDR3 contains 15 residues. The V gene's germline CDR1 is MDHEN and CDR2 SYDVKM. V lost 8 bases to trimming and J lost 1 base; unmatched junction nucleotides: 7. CDR3 sequence reads: CASLLAGGPSYEQYF. DNA of the CDR3: TGTGCCAGCCTGCTAGCGGGGGGCCCTTCCTACGAGCAGTACTTC.

The rearrangement uses TRBV5-4 and TRBJ2-7; D is possibly TRBD2 (7 bases). Germline loops: CDR1 SGHNT, CDR2 YYREEE (reference sequence). This CDR3 is 17 amino acids long. V was clipped by 4 bases and J by 1 base, with 21 bases between them. This CDR3 reads CASSLLSQAGTSYEQYF. CDR3 in DNA: TGTGCCAGCAGCCTTCTATCCCAAGCGGGGACATCCTACGAGCAGTACTTC.

The V gene is TRBV2, the J gene TRBJ2-7; perhaps TRBD2 as D (6 bases). Trimming pared 4 bases from V and 0 bases from J, leaving 13 bases between. Germline CDR1 is SNHLY and CDR2 is FYNNEI. The CDR3 is made up of 15 amino acids. The CDR3 sequence is CASSVGGSSSYEQYF. For the CDR3, the DNA is TGTGCCAGCAGTGTTGGGGGGTCGAGCTCCTACGAGCAGTACTTC.

This sequence joins TRBV28 and TRBJ1-4, with TRBD1 identical over 10 bases. CDR1 MDHEN and CDR2 SYDVKM come from the germline V gene. J lost 7 bases, V lost 7 bases, and 6 bases had no gene match. There are 14 residues in the CDR3. The CDR3 nucleotides read TGTGCCAGCACTTCCGGGACAGGGGCTGAAAAACTGTTTTTT. Translation: CASTSGTGAEKLFF.

This sequence joins TRBV4-1 and TRBJ2-3; D gene ambiguous. CDR1 and CDR2 (germline): MGHRA, YSYEKL. V was shortened by 1 base and J by 4 bases, with 9 bases between the two germline ends. This CDR3 contains 14 residues. DNA for the CDR3: TGCGCCAGCAGCCAAGCCTGGTGGGCAGATACGCAGTATTTT. Translating gives CASSQAWWADTQYF.

This clone was seen just once. V gene TRBV10-1 combines with J gene TRBJ2-4, with D possibly TRBD2 on 5 matching bases. Trimming cost V 6 bases and J 1 base, with 19 bases left between them. The CDR3 is made up of 17 amino acids. Per germline, CDR1 WNHNN and CDR2 SYGVQD (reference sequence). The CDR3 region has the DNA TGCGCCAGCAGCCCCAGAGCGGAAGGGTTGGCCAAAAACATTCAGTACTTC. Translation gives CASSPRAEGLAKNIQYF.

The chain uses TRBV10-1 and TRBJ2-5; either TRBD1 or TRBD2 may supply D (7 bases each). Per germline, CDR1 WNHNN and CDR2 SYGVQD (reference sequence). This CDR3 is built from 14 residues. V was cut by 5 bases and J by 5 bases, with 15 bases left in between. This chain's CDR3 is CASSPGGAPETQYF. Written as DNA, the CDR3 is TGCGCCAGCAGTCCAGGGGGGGCGCCTGAGACCCAGTACTTC.

This chain joins TRBV11-3 and TRBJ2-5; perhaps TRBD1 as D (6 bases). The J call may be faulty, since TRBJ2-7 better matches the DNA end. The germline V gene has CDR1 SGHNT and CDR2 YENEEA. This CDR3 has 14 amino acids. CDR3 nucleotides: TGTGCCAGCAGCCTCGGACAGAGTAGCTACGAGCAGTACTTC. Its protein is CASSLGQSSYEQYF.

The chain's CDR3 is CASSSRQGLGEKLFF. The CDR3 nucleotides are TGTGCCAGCAGCTCTCGACAGGGATTGGGTGAAAAACTGTTTTTT. The J gene is TRBJ1-4, the V gene TRBV7-9, with 7 bases lining up with TRBD1. J was trimmed by 7 bases and V by 4 bases; bases with no gene match: 9. The CDR3 sequence is 15 residues long. Germline CDR1 SEHNR, CDR2 FQNEAQ (reference sequence).

This clone has just one count. The rearrangement joins TRBV14 to TRBJ1-1; tentatively, D is TRBD1 (5 bases). Per germline, CDR1 SGHDN and CDR2 FVKESK. Trimming pared 0 bases from V and 5 bases from J, leaving 7 bases between. CDR3 length: 13 amino acids. CDR3 region: CASSQDRGTEAFF. Written as DNA, the CDR3 is TGTGCCAGCAGCCAAGATAGGGGTACTGAAGCTTTCTTT.